The entry below gives a single T cell receptor (beta chain) sequence along with its context. What this receptor recognizes is not known. There are no base qualities to consult, and no much larger clone falls within one base. The data belong to a study of identical twins (dated by TCRdb to about 2016). About the study as a whole: To test whether fetal clonotypes persist, the study used deep sequencing on TCR alpha and beta repertoires from monozygotic twins, unrelated adults of various ages, and cord blood. To rule out contamination, replicate twin experiments were performed at different times with different library preparation protocols.

Findings and caveats that apply to the study as a whole: In beta out-of-frame sequences, excess twin sharing was weaker, because having fewer shared sequences lowered the signal-to-noise ratio. Invariant T cells such as MAIT and iNKT could partly confound zero-insertion analyses, although diverse VJ usage argued against such confounding for most clonotypes. Compared with coincidental sharing between unrelated individuals, out-of-frame TCR alpha sequences shared between twins had an excess of sequences with low generation probability. Abundant cord blood beta clonotypes had fewer insertions, young adult naive repertoires showed a similar but weaker trend, and memory repertoires showed no such trend. Because the same donors could not be followed over many years, the conclusions relied on cross-sectional statistical analysis. Out-of-frame TCR alpha sharing in monozygotic twins was systematically underestimated by recombination models, whereas sharing between unrelated individuals was in agreement with the recombination models.

The library was prepared using 5' RACE. These reads were obtained on an Illumina HiSeq 2000. A universal primer binding site was introduced by template switching, and a unique molecular identifier was present in the final cDNA, enabling accurate counting of TCR cDNA molecules. Specific primers in the conserved constant-segment region were used to synthesize first-strand cDNA for the TCR alpha and beta chains. Each cDNA library was double barcoded, with a SMART-Mk sample barcode plus Illumina barcodes, to control for contamination. TruSeq adapter sequences and Illumina sample barcodes were added in two successive PCR steps. Sequencing of the TCR alpha and beta cDNA libraries was done on the Illumina HiSeq platform using custom primers. From the authors' description of their analysis: Unique molecular identifiers were extracted from raw reads with MiGEC, and CDR3 positions were determined with MiXCR. For each individual, recombination models were inferred using an EM algorithm with the repgenHMM and IGoR tools. The analysis of shared clonotypes was done with the tcR package in R, with sharing normalized by the product of cloneset sizes. Out-of-frame nonproductive sequences were analyzed to study raw recombination free of thymic and clonal selection effects. The public reads were quality trimmed at Q25 with fastp and then assembled into clones with MiXCR by TCRdb, keeping productive beta chains. Records with the same CDR3 protein are collapsed into one entry carrying the most frequent genes and DNA. These V and J calls are TCRdb output, not the study's own analysis. This sample holds 570,000 or so distinct CDR3 sequences; over 8.5% were observed only once. Roughly 3.2% of the sample goes to the ten largest clones.

Only healthy Caucasian donors were included. Three pairs of female monozygotic twins, all aged 18 to 29 years, were included in the twin cohort. Peripheral blood mononuclear cells were the source from which RNA for the TCR libraries was isolated. According to the germline V gene, CDR1 reads SGHDN and CDR2 reads FVKESK. V is shortened by 4 bases, J by 0 bases, and the region joining them spans 22 bases. Reading from cysteine to phenylalanine, the CDR3 counts 18 amino acids. The sequence is cut down to CDR3 DNA, 54 bases in frame from base 1. In addition, the sample was reused for a study of yellow fever vaccine responses in identical twins. According to the second study: The T cell response to vaccination in identical twins was reported by the authors to appear partly convergent and partly personalized. Focusing on identical twins, the study followed the T cell clones that responded to the vaccine, and did so with precision.

The sample comprised PBMCs. The chain uses TRBV14 and TRBJ2-7; the D segment could be TRBD2, given 7 matching bases. This TCR came from a woman aged 18-35 years in good health. The DNA is TGTGCCAGCAGCCGGTGGGGGGGCCCTGGCGATTTCTCCTACGAGCAGTACTTC. This encodes CASSRWGGPGDFSYEQYF.